These T cell receptor beta chains were read from a single sample in a study of cytomegalovirus exposure and HLA in healthy donors. Some clones are missing from TCRdb's copy, which holds only in-frame ones; the method was immunoSEQ multiplex PCR. This table holds around 150,000 clones, roughly nine tenths found once. Sequences were obtained from PBMCs. These receptor sequences come from a woman aged 30 to 39 in good health and CMV-seronegative. Both conserved end residues are part of each CDR3. Fields, in order: CDR3 length, J gene, V gene, CDR3 protein.

len: 14; j_gene: TRBJ2-7; v_gene: TRBV18; CDR3aa: CASSPGAGAYEQYF
len: 14; j_gene: TRBJ1-1; v_gene: TRBV7-9; CDR3aa: CASSRGAGNTEAFF
len: 17; j_gene: TRBJ2-2; v_gene: TRBV7-9; CDR3aa: CASSGLLGSIGTGELFF
len: 14; j_gene: TRBJ2-7; v_gene: TRBV15; CDR3aa: CATSSQGTTYEQYF
len: 15; j_gene: TRBJ1-2; v_gene: TRBV6-1; CDR3aa: CASSTRDRTNYGYTF
len: 13; j_gene: TRBJ2-7; v_gene: TRBV29-1; CDR3aa: CSATNRGSYEQYF
len: 17; j_gene: TRBJ2-2; v_gene: TRBV10-2; CDR3aa: CASSESPGDQNTGELFF
len: 15; j_gene: TRBJ2-1; v_gene: TRBV7-2; CDR3aa: CASSRGLAGTNEQFF
len: 16; j_gene: TRBJ2-7; v_gene: TRBV6-1; CDR3aa: CASSEAAGRISYEQYF
len: 14; j_gene: NA; v_gene: TRBV19; CDR3aa: CASTGRGASYEQYF
len: 12; j_gene: TRBJ2-1; v_gene: TRBV9; CDR3aa: CASSVRENEQFF
len: 15; j_gene: TRBJ2-3; v_gene: TRBV7-2; CDR3aa: CASTPRAGTTDTQYF
len: 16; j_gene: TRBJ1-2; v_gene: TRBV5-4; CDR3aa: CASSLAGFRGQHGYTF
len: 16; j_gene: TRBJ2-1; v_gene: TRBV21-1; CDR3aa: CASSPSRDRDYNEQFF
len: 15; j_gene: TRBJ2-3; v_gene: TRBV2; CDR3aa: CASKGTPWGTDTQYF
len: 16; j_gene: TRBJ1-5; v_gene: TRBV2; CDR3aa: CASGTAPGQINQPQHF
len: 14; j_gene: TRBJ2-7; v_gene: TRBV6-1; CDR3aa: CASRHQGPSYEQYF
len: 15; j_gene: TRBJ2-7; v_gene: TRBV5-1; CDR3aa: CASSLGGTSSHEQYF
len: 15; j_gene: TRBJ1-4; v_gene: TRBV7-9; CDR3aa: CASSLEGGVGEKLFF
len: 15; j_gene: TRBJ2-2; v_gene: TRBV19; CDR3aa: CASSQGTRNTGELFF
len: 15; j_gene: TRBJ1-4; v_gene: TRBV5-1; CDR3aa: CASSYWSITNEKLFF
len: 12; j_gene: TRBJ1-2; v_gene: TRBV7-2; CDR3aa: CASSPTGYGYTF
len: 15; j_gene: TRBJ1-5; v_gene: TRBV2; CDR3aa: CASSDWTGREQPQHF
len: 15; j_gene: TRBJ1-1; v_gene: TRBV7-6; CDR3aa: CASSSRLPGNTEAFF
len: 13; j_gene: TRBJ1-3; v_gene: TRBV28; CDR3aa: CASNTAGLDTIYF
len: 15; j_gene: TRBJ2-1; v_gene: TRBV30; CDR3aa: CAWSTGAGEYNEQFF
len: 13; j_gene: TRBJ1-1; v_gene: TRBV21-1; CDR3aa: CAIRGGQGLEAFF
len: 16; j_gene: TRBJ2-1; v_gene: TRBV5-1; CDR3aa: CASSHGLAGGDNEQFF
len: 16; j_gene: TRBJ2-3; v_gene: TRBV28; CDR3aa: CASSSPEAGATDTQYF
len: 13; j_gene: TRBJ2-3; v_gene: TRBV7-2; CDR3aa: CASSFGSPDTQYF
len: 16; j_gene: TRBJ1-5; v_gene: TRBV9; CDR3aa: CASSVGGQGAEEPQHF
len: 11; j_gene: TRBJ2-5; v_gene: TRBV28; CDR3aa: CASSPGETQYF
len: 13; j_gene: TRBJ2-3; v_gene: TRBV18; CDR3aa: CASSRGGTDTQYF
len: 13; j_gene: TRBJ1-5; v_gene: TRBV10-2; CDR3aa: CASSADLRQPQHF
len: 15; j_gene: TRBJ2-5; v_gene: TRBV30; CDR3aa: CAWEAGGVQGETQYF
len: 14; j_gene: TRBJ1-4; v_gene: TRBV27; CDR3aa: CASSFQGTNEKLFF
len: 15; j_gene: TRBJ2-6; v_gene: TRBV7-2; CDR3aa: CASSLTVSGANVLTF
len: 13; j_gene: TRBJ2-3; v_gene: TRBV30; CDR3aa: CAWSGSLGDTQYF
len: 15; j_gene: TRBJ2-7; v_gene: TRBV10-1; CDR3aa: CASSEWGSGGYEQYF
len: 13; j_gene: TRBJ2-3; v_gene: TRBV29-1; CDR3aa: CSGTSGGANTQYF
len: 15; j_gene: TRBJ2-2; v_gene: TRBV11-2; CDR3aa: CASSLVGGNTGELFF
len: 14; j_gene: TRBJ2-7; v_gene: TRBV5-4; CDR3aa: CASSLPGALYEQYF
len: 15; j_gene: TRBJ1-5; v_gene: TRBV2; CDR3aa: CASSDSGQGRQPQHF
len: 12; j_gene: TRBJ2-2; v_gene: TRBV28; CDR3aa: CASSLLAGELFF
len: 14; j_gene: TRBJ1-5; v_gene: TRBV27; CDR3aa: CASSLSSSGQPQHF
len: 17; j_gene: TRBJ2-2; v_gene: TRBV2; CDR3aa: CASSLAAGAVYTGELFF
len: 15; j_gene: TRBJ1-2; v_gene: TRBV10-3; CDR3aa: CAIGNPTGANYGYTF
len: 14; j_gene: TRBJ1-1; v_gene: TRBV13; CDR3aa: CASSLGTGSAEAFF
len: 13; j_gene: TRBJ2-7; v_gene: TRBV6-6; CDR3aa: CASSYTRGYEQYF
len: 18; j_gene: TRBJ2-5; v_gene: TRBV10-1; CDR3aa: CASSEGTSGSSYQETQYF
len: 14; j_gene: TRBJ1-1; v_gene: TRBV10-1; CDR3aa: CASSPSGGRAEAFF
len: 16; j_gene: TRBJ2-3; v_gene: TRBV5-4; CDR3aa: CASSREVPTSSDTQYF
len: 12; j_gene: TRBJ2-7; v_gene: TRBV29-1; CDR3aa: CSGGQGKDEQYF